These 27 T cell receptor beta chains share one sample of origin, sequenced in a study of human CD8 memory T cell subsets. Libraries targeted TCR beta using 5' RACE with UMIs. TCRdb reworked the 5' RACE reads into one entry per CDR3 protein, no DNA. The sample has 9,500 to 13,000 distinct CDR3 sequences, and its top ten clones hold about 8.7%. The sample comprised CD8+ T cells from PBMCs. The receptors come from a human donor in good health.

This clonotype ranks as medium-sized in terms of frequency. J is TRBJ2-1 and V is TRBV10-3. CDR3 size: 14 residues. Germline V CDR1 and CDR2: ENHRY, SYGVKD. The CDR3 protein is CAISVSGFGDEQFF.

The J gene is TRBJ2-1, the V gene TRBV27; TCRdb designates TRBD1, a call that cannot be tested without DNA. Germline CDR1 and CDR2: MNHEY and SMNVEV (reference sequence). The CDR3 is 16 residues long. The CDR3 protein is CASSGEGQGDYNEQFF.

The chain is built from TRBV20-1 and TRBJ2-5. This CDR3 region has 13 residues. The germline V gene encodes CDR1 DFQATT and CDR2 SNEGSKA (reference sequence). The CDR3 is CSAIPYVQETQYF.

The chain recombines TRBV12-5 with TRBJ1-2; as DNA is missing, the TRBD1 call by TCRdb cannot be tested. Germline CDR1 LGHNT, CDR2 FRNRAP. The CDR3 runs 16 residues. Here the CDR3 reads CASGLTFDSEIYGYTF.

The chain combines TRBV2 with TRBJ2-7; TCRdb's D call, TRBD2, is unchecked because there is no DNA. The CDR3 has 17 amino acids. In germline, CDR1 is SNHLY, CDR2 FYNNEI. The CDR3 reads CASSEIGTDLSSYEQYF.

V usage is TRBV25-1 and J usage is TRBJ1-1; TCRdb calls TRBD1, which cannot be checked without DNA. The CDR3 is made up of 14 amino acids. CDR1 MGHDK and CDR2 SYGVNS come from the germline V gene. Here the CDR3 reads CASSVGIRNTEAFF.

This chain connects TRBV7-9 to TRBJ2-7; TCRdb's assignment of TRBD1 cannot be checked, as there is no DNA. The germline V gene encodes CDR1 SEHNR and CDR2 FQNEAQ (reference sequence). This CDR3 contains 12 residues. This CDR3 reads CASSWDGYEQYF.

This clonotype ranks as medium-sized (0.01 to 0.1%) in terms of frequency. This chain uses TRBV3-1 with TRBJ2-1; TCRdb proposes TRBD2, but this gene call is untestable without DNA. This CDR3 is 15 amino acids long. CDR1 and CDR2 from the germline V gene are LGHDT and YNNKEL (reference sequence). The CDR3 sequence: CASSPPSGGHNEQFF.

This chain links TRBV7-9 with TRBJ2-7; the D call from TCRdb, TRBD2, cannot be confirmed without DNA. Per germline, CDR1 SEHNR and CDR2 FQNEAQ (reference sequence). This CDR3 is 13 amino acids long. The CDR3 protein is CASSPGLVSEQYF. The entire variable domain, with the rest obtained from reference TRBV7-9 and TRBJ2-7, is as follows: DTGVSQNPRHKITKRGQNVTFRCDPISEHNRLYWYRQTLGQGPEFLTYFQNEAQLEKSRLLSDRFSAERPKGSFSTLEIQRTEQGDSAMYLCASSPGLVSEQYFGPGTRLTVT.

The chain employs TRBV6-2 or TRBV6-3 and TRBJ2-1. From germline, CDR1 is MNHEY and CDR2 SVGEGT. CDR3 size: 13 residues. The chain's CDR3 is CASSFNSINEQFF.

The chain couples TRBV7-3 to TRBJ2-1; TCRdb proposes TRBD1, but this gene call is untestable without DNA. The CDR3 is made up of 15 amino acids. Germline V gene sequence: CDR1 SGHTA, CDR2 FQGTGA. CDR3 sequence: CASSFGQGADNEQFF. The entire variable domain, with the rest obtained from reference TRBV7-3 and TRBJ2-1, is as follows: GAGVSQTPSNKVTEKGKYVELRCDPISGHTALYWYRQSLGQGPEFLIYFQGTGAADDSGLPNDRFFAVRPEGSVSTLKIQRTERGDSAVYLCASSFGQGADNEQFFGPGTRLTVL.

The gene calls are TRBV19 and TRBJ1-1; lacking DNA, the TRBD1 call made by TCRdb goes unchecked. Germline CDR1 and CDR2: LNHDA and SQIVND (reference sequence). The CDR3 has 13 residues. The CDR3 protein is CASSRGSVTEAFF.

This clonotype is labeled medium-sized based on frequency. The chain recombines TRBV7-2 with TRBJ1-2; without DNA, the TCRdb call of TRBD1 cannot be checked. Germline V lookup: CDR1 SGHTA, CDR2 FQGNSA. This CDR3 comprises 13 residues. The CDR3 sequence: CASSVTGGYGYTF.

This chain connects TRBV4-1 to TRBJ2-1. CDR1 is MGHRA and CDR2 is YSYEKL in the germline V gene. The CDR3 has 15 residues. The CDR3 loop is CASSSRQALIDEQFF.

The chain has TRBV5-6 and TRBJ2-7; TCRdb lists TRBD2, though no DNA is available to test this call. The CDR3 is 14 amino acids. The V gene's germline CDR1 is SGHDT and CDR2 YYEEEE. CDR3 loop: CASSNRLAGYEQYF.

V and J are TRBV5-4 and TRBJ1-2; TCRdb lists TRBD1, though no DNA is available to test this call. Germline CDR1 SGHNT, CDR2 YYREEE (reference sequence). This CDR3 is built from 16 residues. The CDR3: CASSSVIGGGHSGYTF.

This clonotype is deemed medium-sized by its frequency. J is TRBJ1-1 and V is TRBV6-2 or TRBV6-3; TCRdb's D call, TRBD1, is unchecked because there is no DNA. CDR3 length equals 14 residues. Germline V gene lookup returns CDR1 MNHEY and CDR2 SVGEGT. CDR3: CASKPGGFYTEAFF.

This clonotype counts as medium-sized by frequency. The CDR3 region is CSVDTGRSGSGLYNEQFF. V gene TRBV29-1 combines with J gene TRBJ2-1; lacking DNA, the TRBD2 call made by TCRdb goes unchecked. The length of the CDR3 is 18 residues. Germline CDR1 reads SQVTM; CDR2 reads ANQGSEA.

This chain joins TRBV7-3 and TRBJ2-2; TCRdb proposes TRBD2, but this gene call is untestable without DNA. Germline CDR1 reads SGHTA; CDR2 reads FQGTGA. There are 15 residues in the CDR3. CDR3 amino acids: CASSLTGGGTGELFF.

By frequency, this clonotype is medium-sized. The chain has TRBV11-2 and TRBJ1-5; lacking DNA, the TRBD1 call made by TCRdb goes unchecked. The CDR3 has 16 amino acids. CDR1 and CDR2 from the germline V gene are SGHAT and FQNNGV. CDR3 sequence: CASSLGSPVGNQPQHF.

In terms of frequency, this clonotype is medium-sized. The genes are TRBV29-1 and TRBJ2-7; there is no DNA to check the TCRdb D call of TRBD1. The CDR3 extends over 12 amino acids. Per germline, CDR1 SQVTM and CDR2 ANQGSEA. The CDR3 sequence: CSVGTGAYEQYF.

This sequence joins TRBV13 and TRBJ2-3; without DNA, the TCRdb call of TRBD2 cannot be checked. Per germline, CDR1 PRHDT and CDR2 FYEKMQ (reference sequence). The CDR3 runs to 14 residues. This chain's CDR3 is CASSLEGRGNTQYF.

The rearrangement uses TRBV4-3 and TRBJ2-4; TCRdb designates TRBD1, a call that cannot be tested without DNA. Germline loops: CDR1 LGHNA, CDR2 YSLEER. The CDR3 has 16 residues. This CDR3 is CASSQDPGGYENIQYF.

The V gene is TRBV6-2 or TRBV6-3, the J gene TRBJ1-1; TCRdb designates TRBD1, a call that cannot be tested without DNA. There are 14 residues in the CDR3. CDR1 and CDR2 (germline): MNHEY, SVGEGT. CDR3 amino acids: CASIRGGGNTEAFF.

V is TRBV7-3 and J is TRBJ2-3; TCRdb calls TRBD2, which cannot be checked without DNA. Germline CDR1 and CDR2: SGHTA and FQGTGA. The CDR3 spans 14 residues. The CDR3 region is CASSPSGTTDTQYF.

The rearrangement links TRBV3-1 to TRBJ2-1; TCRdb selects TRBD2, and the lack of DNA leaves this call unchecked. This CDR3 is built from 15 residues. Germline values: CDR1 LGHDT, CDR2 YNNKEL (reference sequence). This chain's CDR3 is CASSHKGLSYNEQFF.

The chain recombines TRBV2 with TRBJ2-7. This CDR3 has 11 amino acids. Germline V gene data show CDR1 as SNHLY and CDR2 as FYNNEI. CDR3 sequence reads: CASSEYRPMYF.